This entry describes one T cell receptor (beta chain). Its antigen has not been determined. No much larger clone exists at a distance of one base, and base qualities are not known. This sample was taken from a study of shared clonotypes between healthy human individuals (dated by TCRdb to 2020 to 2021). Notes on the research overall: A couple of women and a few men aged 18 to 49 years were included in the cohort. For each donor, CD4 naive and CD4 memory were each run on three plates, CD8 naive on two plates, and CD8 memory on one plate. Blood TCR repertoires of roughly five healthy adults were deeply sequenced to estimate repertoire size and the extent of clonotype sharing between individuals. To increase sequencing depth and limit assay-specific biases, different laboratories used diverse techniques to prepare libraries and sequence TCR repertoires. Each donor's leukapheresis produced roughly between roughly 0.85 and 9.5 billion PBMCs. On the study overall, not on this receptor specifically: Pairwise subsampling indicated that sequencing depth was expected to affect the degree of clonotype sharing among donors. Even with the large sequencing depth, rarefaction of the sorted-subset datasets indicated that sequencing was incomplete. When a handful of donors were compared, the shared fraction of clonotypes was about 5.4% for naive CD4, 3.5% to 4% for naive CD8, about 2.5% for memory CD4, and roughly 0.43% for memory CD8. The small number of donors limited the genetic and exposure-history diversity represented. Clonotypes shared by all four sorted-subset donors showed higher generation probabilities than non-shared clonotypes. Larger estimated clonotype richness was generally found for naive subsets than for memory subsets. Sampling was restricted to blood, and TCR repertoires in tissue are likely to differ from TCR repertoires in blood.

TCR CDR3 regions were amplified from genomic DNA by multiplex PCR using the deep immunoSEQ assay. For each cell subset, the extracted genomic DNA was distributed evenly across all wells of several immunoSEQ 96-well plates, and each plate served as one replicate. For sorted subsets, about 200 ng genomic DNA, equal to tens of thousands of T cell genomes, was loaded into each replicate PCR. Purified libraries were measured with a Qubit 3.0 fluorometer, size-checked on a Bioanalyzer 2100, and measured again with the KAPA Library Quantification kit. Every immunoSEQ 96-well plate was sequenced on a separate single-read 150-cycle Illumina NextSeq 550 flow cell. Per the source publication's procedure: Because the immunoSEQ output held only junctional sequences and lacked quality scores, the filtering could not match the filtering applied to full-length reads. Sequences were annotated with PyIR, a Python wrapper for IgBLAST v1.9, and V/J genes and CDR3 were assigned using IMGT germline references. Any read was removed if the V/J assignment was weak (E-value above 1e-6), the CDR3 was missing, or the read contained stop codons, out-of-frame junctions, or ambiguous translated residues. V3J clonotypes were defined as sequences sharing an identical inferred V gene, J gene, and CDR3 amino acid sequence. The percentage overlap between two repertoires was calculated by dividing the number of shared unique clonotypes by the size of the smaller repertoire. Repertoire richness was assessed with RTK rarefaction, the Chao1 estimator, and Recon v2.1 estimates of unobserved clonotypes. OLGA was used to compute generation probabilities for all TCRbeta clonotypes that the gDNA method yielded from a few donors. This is the immuneACCESS table as TCRdb keeps it, with only in-frame sequences that have V and J called. A part of the clones is gone; compared with another copy, unresolved V genes explain less than half, and the rest is unexplained. From that table come the V and J calls and clone size; the DNA was used to work out D and trimming. Here the sample has 630,000 or so clones; roughly 98% occur a single time. In total, the top ten clones hold 0.3% of the sample.

For the CD8 naive samples, CD45RO-negative cells were positively selected for CCR7, yielding a CD45RA+CCR7+ population from which TemRA cells were excluded. The donors were healthy, HIV-negative adults with no recently reported acute infections or vaccinations. Only Caucasian adults living in Nashville, Tennessee, USA were represented among the donors. After blood collection by leukapheresis, PBMCs were isolated using Ficoll-Histopaque density gradient centrifugation and then cryopreserved in the vapor phase of liquid nitrogen. Analytical flow cytometry was used to check the purity and quantity of each magnetically sorted T cell population. Each sorted fraction had its genomic DNA isolated and then quantified by UV absorbance on a Nanodrop 2000c. Measured from the cysteine to the phenylalanine, the CDR3 is 14 residues long. The sequence is cut down to CDR3 DNA, 42 bases in frame from base 1. Via the germline V gene (reference sequence), CDR1 is PRHDT and CDR2 FYEKMQ. Unmatched junction bases come to 2, with V trimmed by 0 bases and J by 8 bases.

Input material: naive CD8+ T cells sorted from blood. In light of the paper, this sample's cell subset or site label describes: CD45RA+CCR7+. Rearrangement joined TRBV13 to TRBJ2-1; TRBD2 fits 9 bases in the junction. The receptor was derived from a young man in good health. This receptor has the CDR3 CASSLGGLAYEQFF. The sequence in DNA is TGTGCCAGCAGCTTAGGTGGACTAGCGTATGAGCAGTTCTTC.